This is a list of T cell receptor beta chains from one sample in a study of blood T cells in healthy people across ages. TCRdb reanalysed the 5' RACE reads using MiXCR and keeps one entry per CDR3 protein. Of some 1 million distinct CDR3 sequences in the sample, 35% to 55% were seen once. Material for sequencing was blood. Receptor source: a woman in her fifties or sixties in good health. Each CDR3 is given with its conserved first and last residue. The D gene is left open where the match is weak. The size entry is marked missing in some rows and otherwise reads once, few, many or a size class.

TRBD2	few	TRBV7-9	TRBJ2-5	CASSSREEAGGETQYF	TGTGCCAGCAGCTCTAGGGAGGAAGCGGGAGGGGAGACCCAGTACTTC
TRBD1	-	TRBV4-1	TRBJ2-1	CASSPFGQGINEQFF	TGCGCCAGCAGCCCGTTCGGACAGGGAATTAATGAGCAGTTCTTC
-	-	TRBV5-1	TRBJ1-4	CASSFTSSNEKLFF	TGCGCCAGCAGCTTTACCAGTTCCAATGAAAAACTGTTTTTT
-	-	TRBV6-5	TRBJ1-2	CASSYSIHAGGVSGYTF	TGTGCCAGCAGTTACTCGATTCACGCAGGCGGGGTCAGTGGCTACACCTTC
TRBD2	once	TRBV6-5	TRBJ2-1	CASSSRGRAAEDNEQFF	TGTGCCAGCAGTTCGCGGGGGAGAGCGGCGGAGGACAATGAGCAGTTCTTC
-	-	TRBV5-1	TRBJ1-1	CASSPYGPSTEAFF	TGCGCCAGCAGCCCTTATGGGCCGAGCACTGAAGCTTTCTTT
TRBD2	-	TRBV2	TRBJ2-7	CASSDPGLTYEQYF	TGTGCCAGCAGTGATCCGGGACTAACCTACGAGCAGTACTTC
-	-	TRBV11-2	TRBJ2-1	CASSLVAGTRNEQFF	TGTGCCAGCAGCTTAGTGGCGGGGACGAGGAATGAGCAGTTCTTC
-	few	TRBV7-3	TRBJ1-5	CASSLTSNQPQHF	TGTGCCAGCAGCCTTACTAGCAATCAGCCCCAGCATTTT
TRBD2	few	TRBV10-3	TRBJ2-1	CAISQPSGRVDEQFF	TGTGCCATCAGCCAGCCTAGCGGGAGGGTCGATGAGCAGTTCTTC
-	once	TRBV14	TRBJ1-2	CASSQVPRGGGYTF	TGTGCCAGCAGCCAAGTGCCCAGGGGAGGAGGCTACACCTTC
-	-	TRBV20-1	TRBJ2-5	CSASDSGLQETQYF	TGCAGTGCTAGTGACAGCGGGTTACAAGAGACCCAGTACTTC
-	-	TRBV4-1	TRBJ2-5	CASSQGQDTRWETQYF	TGCGCCAGCAGCCAAGGGCAGGACACCAGGTGGGAGACCCAGTACTTC
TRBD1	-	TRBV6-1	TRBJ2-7	CASSEGQGGSYEQYF	TGTGCCAGCAGCGAAGGACAGGGGGGCTCCTACGAGCAGTACTTC
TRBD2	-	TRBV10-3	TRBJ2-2	CAISGTSGGELFF	TGTGCCATCAGTGGGACTAGCGGCGGGGAGCTGTTTTTT
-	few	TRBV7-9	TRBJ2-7	CASSSEISSYEQYF	TGTGCCAGCAGCTCGGAGATTAGCTCCTACGAGCAGTACTTC
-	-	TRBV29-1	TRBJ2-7	CSGGDVWEQYF	TGCAGCGGCGGGGACGTGTGGGAGCAGTACTTC
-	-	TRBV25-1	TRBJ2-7	CASSGSTGTQYYEQYF	TGTGCCAGCAGCGGGTCAACCGGGACCCAATACTACGAGCAGTACTTC
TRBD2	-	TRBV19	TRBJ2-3	CASSIDQSLAGGPEDTQYF	TGTGCCAGTAGTATAGATCAATCACTAGCGGGAGGGCCCGAAGATACGCAGTATTTT
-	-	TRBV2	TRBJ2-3	CASSEARPPADTQYF	TGTGCCAGCAGTGAAGCGCGACCTCCGGCGGATACGCAGTATTTT
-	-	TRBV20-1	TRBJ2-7	CSASGGVPNYEQYF	TGCAGTGCTAGTGGCGGGGTACCCAACTACGAGCAGTACTTC
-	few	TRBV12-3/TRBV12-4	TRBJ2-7	CASSSAGPYEQYF	TGTGCCAGCAGTTCCGCAGGACCCTACGAGCAGTACTTC
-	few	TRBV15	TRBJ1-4	CATSSGSPDEKLFF	TGTGCCACCAGTTCGGGGTCCCCTGACGAAAAACTGTTTTTT
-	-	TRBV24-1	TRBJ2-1	CATSEASAYNEQFF	TGTGCCACCAGTGAGGCCAGCGCCTACAATGAGCAGTTCTTC
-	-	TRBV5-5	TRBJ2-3	CASSLREPSLTDTQYF	TGTGCCAGCAGCTTACGGGAACCGTCGCTCACAGATACGCAGTATTTT
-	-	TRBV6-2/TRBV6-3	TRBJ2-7	CASSYPPTYEQYF	TGTGCCAGCAGTTACCCCCCAACCTACGAGCAGTACTTC
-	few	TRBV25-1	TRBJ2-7	CASSTYGYEQYF	TGTGCCAGCAGTACGTACGGTTACGAGCAGTACTTC
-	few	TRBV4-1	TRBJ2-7	CASSQVASRWAEQYF	TGCGCCAGCAGCCAGGTAGCCTCTCGGTGGGCCGAGCAGTACTTC
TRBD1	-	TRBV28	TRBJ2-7	CASWGQGYEQYF	TGTGCCAGCTGGGGACAGGGCTACGAGCAGTACTTC
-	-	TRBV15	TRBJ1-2	CATSRDTQGNYGYTF	TGTGCCACCAGCAGAGATACGCAGGGGAACTATGGCTATACCTTC
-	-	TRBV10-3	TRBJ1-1	CAISEATEYTEAFF	TGTGCCATCAGTGAGGCAACAGAATACACTGAAGCTTTCTTT
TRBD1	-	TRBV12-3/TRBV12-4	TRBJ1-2	CASSPGTVGYGYTF	TGTGCCAGCAGTCCCGGGACAGTCGGCTATGGCTACACCTTC
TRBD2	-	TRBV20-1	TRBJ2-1	CSAFVREGRNEQFF	TGCAGTGCTTTTGTGAGGGAGGGCCGCAATGAGCAGTTCTTC
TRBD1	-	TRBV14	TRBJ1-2	CASSHLFQGAFDGYTF	TGTGCCAGCAGCCACTTATTTCAGGGGGCGTTCGATGGCTACACCTTC
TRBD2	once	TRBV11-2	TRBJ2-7	CASSLGTSGGAGQYF	TGTGCCAGCAGCTTAGGAACTAGCGGGGGTGCTGGGCAGTACTTC
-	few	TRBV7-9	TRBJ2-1	CASSLASASSYNEQFF	TGTGCCAGCAGCCTTGCTAGCGCCAGCTCCTACAATGAGCAGTTCTTC
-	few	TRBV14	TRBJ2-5	CASSHTPSGETQYF	TGTGCCAGCAGCCACACCCCGAGCGGGGAGACCCAGTACTTC
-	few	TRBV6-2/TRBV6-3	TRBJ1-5	CASSRFNSNQPQHF	TGTGCCAGCAGTCGGTTTAATAGCAATCAGCCCCAGCATTTT
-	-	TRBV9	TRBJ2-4	CASSFSSDAEQYF	TGTGCCAGCAGCTTTTCCAGTGATGCGGAGCAGTACTTC
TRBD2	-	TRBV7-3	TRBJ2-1	CASSLGAGGPQETQFF	TGTGCCAGCAGCTTAGGAGCGGGAGGGCCCCAAGAGACCCAGTTCTTC
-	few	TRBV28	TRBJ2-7	CASSATGTRYEQYF	TGTGCCAGCAGTGCAACCGGGACCAGATACGAGCAGTACTTC
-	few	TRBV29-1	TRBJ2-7	CSVAGTSYEQYF	TGCAGCGTGGCGGGGACCTCCTACGAGCAGTACTTC
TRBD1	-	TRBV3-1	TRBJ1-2	CASSQGTRQGGGYTF	TGTGCCAGCAGCCAAGGAACAAGACAGGGCGGCGGCTACACCTTC
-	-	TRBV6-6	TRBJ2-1	CASMKDEAINEQFF	TGTGCCAGCATGAAGGATGAGGCAATCAATGAGCAGTTCTTC
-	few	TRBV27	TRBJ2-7	CASKSPRVEQYF	TGTGCCAGCAAGAGTCCCAGGGTCGAGCAGTACTTC
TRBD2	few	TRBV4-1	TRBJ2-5	CASSQERRLAGVGLETQYF	TGCGCCAGCAGCCAAGAAAGGCGACTAGCGGGAGTGGGGCTGGAGACCCAGTACTTC
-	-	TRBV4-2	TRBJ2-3	CASSQGSRLSDTQYF	TGTGCCAGCAGCCAGGGGAGCAGGCTATCAGATACGCAGTATTTT
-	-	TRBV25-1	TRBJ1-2	CASRSSGMTGGYTF	TGTGCCAGCAGGTCATCCGGTATGACGGGCGGCTACACCTTC
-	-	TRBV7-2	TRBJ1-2	CASSPRDMAYGYTF	TGTGCCAGCAGCCCGCGTGACATGGCCTATGGCTACACCTTC
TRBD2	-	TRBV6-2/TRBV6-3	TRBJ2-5	CASSYLSGRAPEQYF	TGTGCCAGCAGCTACCTCAGCGGGAGGGCGCCTGAGCAGTACTTC
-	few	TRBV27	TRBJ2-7	CASSLYRTFYEQYF	TGTGCCAGCAGTTTATATAGGACATTCTACGAGCAGTACTTC
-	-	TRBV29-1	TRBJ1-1	CSVERKPNTEAFF	TGCAGCGTTGAGAGAAAACCTAACACTGAAGCTTTCTTT
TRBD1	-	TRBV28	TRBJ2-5	CASSGYGTGDRGETQYF	TGTGCCAGCAGTGGCTATGGGACAGGGGACAGGGGAGAGACCCAGTACTTC